The sequence of this TCR beta chain was determined in a study of T cell clonality in common variable immunodeficiency. Most patients and controls had Caucasian heritage. This clone was picked up a small number of times. The antigen is undetermined. Sequencing ends 3 residues short of the CDR3 end; the germline J gene provides the rest. Sequencing input was equivalent genomic DNA from CVID and controls. Sequencing was performed with immunoSEQ multiplex PCR; in TCRdb, only in-frame clones are kept and a portion is missing. The sample holds approximately 40,000 clones, and no clone turns up only once. Study-wide results and caveats: CVID subjects shared fewer TCRbeta clones than healthy controls did. Common variable immunodeficiency TCR beta sequences reportedly had fewer deletions and N-nucleotide insertions.

Per germline, CDR1 MNHNS and CDR2 SASEGT. The CDR3 is 14 residues long. The receptor was isolated from a person aged 18 to 75 in good health. Material for sequencing was peripheral blood mononuclear cells. V and J are TRBV6-1 and TRBJ1-1, with 7 bases matching TRBD1. This chain's CDR3 is CASSVSGTAYEAFF. CDR3 DNA (partial): TGTGCCAGCAGTGTCTCCGGGACAGCCTACGAG.